A selection of T cell receptor beta chains follows, all from one sample in a study of human T cells and chemical hapten exposure. TCRdb independently ran MiXCR on the RACE reads; one entry per CDR3 protein. The sample has 80,000 to 100,000 distinct CDR3 sequences; around 10% are singletons. The sequenced sample was whole blood, obtained in connection with sensitization to the hapten diphenylcyclopropenone (DPC). The source is a woman aged 40 to 55 with alopecia areata. Some clones in this sample may be carry-over from other donors' samples. The CDR3 runs from the conserved cysteine through the conserved F or W. A D gene is named only where the DNA matches it firmly. Clone sizes are given selectively: once, few, many, or a class where the clone is expanded.

j_gene | v_gene | abundance | d_gene | len | CDR3aa | CDR3nt
TRBJ2-3 | TRBV12-3/TRBV12-4 | many | TRBD2 | 16 | CASSYPGLAGDDTQYF | TGTGCCAGCAGTTACCCGGGACTAGCGGGGGATGATACGCAGTATTTT
TRBJ2-2 | TRBV6-6 | . | . | 13 | CASRQLNTGELFF | TGTGCCAGCAGGCAACTGAACACCGGGGAGCTGTTTTTT
TRBJ2-1 | TRBV19 | many | . | 13 | CASSIAGINEQFF | TGTGCCAGTAGTATAGCAGGGATCAATGAGCAGTTCTTC
TRBJ2-1 | TRBV6-1 | many | TRBD2 | 15 | CASSEGAGDYNEQFF | TGTGCCAGCAGTGAAGGGGCGGGGGACTACAATGAGCAGTTCTTC
TRBJ2-3 | TRBV20-1 | few | TRBD2 | 14 | CSASRGGGSDTQYF | TGCAGTGCTAGTCGCGGGGGGGGATCAGATACGCAGTATTTT
TRBJ2-2 | TRBV7-3 | . | . | 17 | CASSKQSLSGNTGELFF | TGTGCCAGCAGCAAACAGAGCCTCTCAGGGAACACCGGGGAGCTGTTTTTT
TRBJ2-1 | TRBV11-2 | many | TRBD2 | 16 | CASSPGLAVELDEQFF | TGTGCCAGCAGCCCCGGACTAGCGGTGGAGTTAGATGAGCAGTTCTTC
TRBJ2-5 | TRBV6-2/TRBV6-3 | . | TRBD2 | 15 | CASRSLSGEAETQYF | TGTGCCAGCAGAAGCCTTAGCGGGGAGGCGGAGACCCAGTACTTC
TRBJ1-1 | TRBV7-8 | few | . | 17 | CASSQTNVIRTNTEAFF | TGTGCCAGCAGCCAAACGAATGTTATAAGAACGAACACTGAAGCTTTCTTT
TRBJ1-1 | TRBV6-2/TRBV6-3 | few | . | 13 | CASRHITGEGAFF | TGTGCCAGCAGGCATATTACGGGAGAAGGAGCTTTCTTT
TRBJ2-7 | TRBV9 | . | . | 13 | CASSPPRSYEQYF | TGTGCCAGCAGCCCCCCCCGCTCCTACGAGCAGTACTTC
TRBJ2-3 | TRBV5-4 | few | . | 13 | CASSLERTLPPTF | TGTGCCAGCAGCTTGGAGAGGACGCTACCTCCTACCTTT
TRBJ1-5 | TRBV7-2 | many | TRBD1 | 15 | CASSSDRASNQPQHF | TGTGCCAGCAGCTCCGACAGGGCGAGCAATCAGCCCCAGCATTTT
TRBJ2-7 | TRBV28 | many | . | 12 | CATASFYGEQYF | TGTGCGACAGCATCATTCTATGGCGAGCAGTACTTC
TRBJ2-1 | TRBV6-6 | many | . | 13 | CASSYKSGNEQFF | TGTGCCAGCAGTTACAAATCGGGGAATGAGCAGTTCTTC
TRBJ1-2 | TRBV7-2 | many | TRBD1 | 15 | CASSTQTGNNYGYTF | TGTGCCAGCAGCACCCAGACAGGGAACAACTATGGCTACACCTTC
TRBJ2-7 | TRBV4-3 | few | . | 15 | CASSQAKALPYEQYF | TGCGCCAGCAGCCAAGCCAAGGCCCTCCCCTACGAGCAGTACTTC
TRBJ2-7 | TRBV7-2 | . | TRBD2 | 15 | CASSQTSGELYEQYF | TGTGCCAGCAGCCAGACTAGCGGGGAATTATACGAGCAGTACTTC
TRBJ2-3 | TRBV6-1 | few | . | 15 | CASSEALSVQDTQYF | TGTGCCAGCAGTGAAGCCCTAAGCGTGCAAGATACGCAGTATTTT
TRBJ1-2 | TRBV20-1 | few | . | 11 | CSAPVFFGYTF | TGCAGTGCCCCAGTTTTTTTTGGCTACACCTTC
TRBJ1-5 | TRBV19 | few | . | 16 | CASSIHSPPHNQPQHF | TGTGCCAGTAGTATACACTCACCACCCCACAATCAGCCCCAGCATTTT
TRBJ2-7 | TRBV18 | . | . | 13 | CASSPSGSYEQYF | TGTGCCAGCTCACCTTCAGGATCCTACGAGCAGTACTTC
TRBJ2-6 | TRBV6-2/TRBV6-3 | . | . | 16 | CASTSPGPSGANVLTF | TGTGCCAGCACTTCCCCGGGTCCCTCCGGGGCCAACGTCCTGACTTTC
TRBJ1-5 | TRBV12-3/TRBV12-4 | many | . | 14 | CASSFADSNQPQHF | TGTGCCAGCAGTTTTGCAGATAGCAATCAGCCCCAGCATTTT
TRBJ2-7 | TRBV9 | . | . | 14 | CASSVDAGPYEQYF | TGTGCCAGCAGCGTAGATGCGGGACCCTACGAGCAGTACTTC
TRBJ2-6 | TRBV4-2 | many | TRBD1 | 18 | CASSQDAQGATGANVLTF | TGTGCCAGCAGCCAAGATGCCCAGGGGGCTACTGGGGCCAACGTCCTGACTTTC
TRBJ1-3 | TRBV12-3/TRBV12-4 | . | . | 16 | CASSFAGAGAGNTIYF | TGTGCCAGCAGTTTTGCAGGGGCTGGGGCCGGAAACACCATATATTTT
TRBJ1-1 | TRBV7-2 | few | . | 13 | CASSFPLNTEAFF | TGTGCCAGCAGCTTCCCCCTGAACACTGAAGCTTTCTTT
TRBJ1-4 | TRBV2 | . | . | 15 | CASSFSGLLNEKLFF | TGTGCCAGCAGTTTCTCGGGGCTTCTTAATGAAAAACTGTTTTTT
TRBJ2-7 | TRBV7-7 | . | TRBD2 | 13 | CASSLVREGEQYF | TGTGCCAGCAGCTTAGTCAGGGAGGGCGAGCAGTACTTC
TRBJ2-7 | TRBV5-1 | . | . | 12 | CASSQRASEQYF | TGCGCCAGCAGCCAGCGGGCCTCGGAGCAGTACTTC
TRBJ1-5 | TRBV12-3/TRBV12-4 | many | . | 11 | CASSLRGSQHF | TGTGCCAGCAGTCTCCGGGGGAGTCAGCATTTT
TRBJ2-2 | TRBV6-2/TRBV6-3 | . | . | 19 | CASSSLVLRGLGNTGELFF | TGTGCCAGCAGTTCTCTCGTCCTTCGGGGGTTGGGGAACACCGGGGAGCTGTTTTTT
TRBJ2-3 | TRBV7-7 | many | TRBD1 | 15 | CASSPGTGVTDTQYF | TGTGCCAGCAGCCCCGGGACAGGGGTTACAGATACGCAGTATTTT
TRBJ1-5 | TRBV9 | . | . | 15 | CASSPDGAGNQPQHF | TGTGCCAGCAGCCCCGATGGCGCGGGCAATCAGCCCCAGCATTTT
TRBJ1-4 | TRBV11-1 | many | . | 14 | CASSRRDMDEKLFF | TGTGCCAGCAGCCGACGGGACATGGATGAAAAACTGTTTTTT
TRBJ2-2 | TRBV12-3/TRBV12-4 | many | . | 13 | CATSLGGTGELFF | TGTGCCACCTCGTTGGGTGGCACCGGGGAGCTGTTTTTT
TRBJ1-5 | TRBV3-1 | . | . | 12 | CASSQDNQPQHF | TGTGCCAGCAGCCAAGACAATCAGCCCCAGCATTTT
TRBJ1-2 | TRBV20-1 | . | . | 14 | CSSNPQGNNYGYTF | TGCAGTTCAAACCCCCAGGGGAATAACTATGGCTACACCTTC
TRBJ2-1 | TRBV6-1 | . | . | 12 | CASSPLRNEQFF | TGTGCCAGCAGTCCGTTAAGGAATGAGCAGTTCTTC
TRBJ2-3 | TRBV6-2/TRBV6-3 | many | TRBD1 | 17 | CASSYSRTGESTDTQYF | TGTGCCAGCAGTTACTCAAGGACAGGGGAATCGACAGATACGCAGTATTTT
TRBJ2-7 | TRBV20-1 | . | . | 13 | CSAIPGRSYEQYF | TGCAGTGCCATCCCCGGGCGGTCCTACGAGCAGTACTTC
TRBJ1-5 | TRBV24-1 | . | . | 15 | CATGDFWPEDQPQHF | TGTGCCACCGGTGATTTTTGGCCGGAGGATCAGCCCCAGCATTTT
TRBJ1-5 | TRBV7-2 | many | . | 15 | CASREDRYSNQPQHF | TGTGCCAGCAGAGAAGACAGATATAGCAATCAGCCCCAGCATTTT
TRBJ1-5 | TRBV6-5 | . | . | 15 | CASRRGHDSNQPQHF | TGTGCCAGCAGAAGGGGCCACGATAGCAATCAGCCCCAGCATTTT
TRBJ1-2 | TRBV12-3/TRBV12-4 | . | TRBD1 | 17 | CASSSPGTGRSDYGYTF | TGTGCCAGCAGCTCCCCCGGGACAGGGAGGTCGGACTATGGCTACACCTTC
TRBJ2-5 | TRBV13 | many | TRBD1 | 14 | CASSHGTGEETQYF | TGTGCCAGCTCTCACGGGACAGGGGAAGAGACCCAGTACTTC
TRBJ2-4 | TRBV19 | few | . | 20 | CASSIVIASHTEIAKNIQYF | TGTGCCAGTAGTATAGTCATCGCCAGTCACACAGAGATAGCCAAAAACATTCAGTACTTC
TRBJ1-1 | TRBV18 | many | . | 16 | CASSPPGGSMNTEAFF | TGTGCCAGCTCACCCCCGGGGGGGAGCATGAACACTGAAGCTTTCTTT
TRBJ1-2 | TRBV5-1 | many | . | 14 | CASSLAGLNYGYTF | TGCGCCAGCAGCTTGGCCGGGCTGAACTATGGCTACACCTTC
TRBJ1-2 | TRBV6-5 | many | TRBD1 | 16 | CASSYSTGGATYGYTF | TGTGCCAGCAGTTACTCTACAGGGGGCGCAACCTATGGCTACACCTTC
TRBJ2-7 | TRBV11-2 | . | . | 17 | CASSSKLPAGQPYEQYF | TGTGCCAGCAGCTCGAAACTCCCGGCGGGACAACCCTACGAGCAGTACTTC
TRBJ2-1 | TRBV5-1 | . | TRBD2 | 14 | CASSLTTSPNEQFF | TGCGCCAGCAGCTTAACGACTAGCCCCAATGAGCAGTTCTTC